This T cell receptor (beta chain) is drawn from a study of blood T cell repertoires in COVID-19. The wider study: Spain, Italy and the United States supplied samples that represented acute and convalescent COVID-19.

Data came from immunoSEQ multiplex PCR; TCRdb stores just in-frame clones and leaves some out. The table includes over 150,000 clones, around 83% detected once. The sequence came from a woman aged 55-75 years with acute or convalescent COVID-19. Sequences were obtained from peripheral blood.

The CDR3, as DNA: TGTGCCAGCAGCTTACCCGGGAGCTCTGGCTACACCTTC. Amino acid sequence: CASSLPGSSGYTF. The chain recombines TRBV7-9 with TRBJ1-2; D is unclear. The CDR3 is 13 residues long. Germline V lookup: CDR1 SEHNR, CDR2 FQNEAQ (reference sequence). V shed 2 bases and J shed 7 bases, with 11 bases lying between them.